The sequence of this T cell receptor beta chain was determined in a study of response to subunit inactivated influenza vaccine (dated by TCRdb to 2017 to 2018). Study-wide context: Deep quantitative profiling of the T cell receptor repertoire was used in the study to follow responses to a trivalent subunit inactivated influenza vaccine. Broad study findings and their caveats: The authors suggested that each seasonal influenza vaccination may recruit only a limited number of new T cells.

As encoded in the germline V gene, CDR1 is SGHRS while CDR2 is YFSETQ. Reading from cysteine to phenylalanine, the CDR3 counts 12 amino acids. Kept here is only the CDR3 DNA, which spans 36 bases and is read in frame from base 1. At the junction V is shortened by 8 bases and J by 3 bases, with 12 bases in between. The library was generated by RT-PCR. Sequencing instrument: Illumina HiSeq 2500. TCRdb itself trimmed the public reads at Q25 with fastp, ran MiXCR and retained productive beta chains. Every entry covers one CDR3 protein and lists the most common genes and DNA from its rows. This sample holds roughly 780,000 distinct CDR3 sequences; less than 20% were observed only once. 11% of the sample is held by the ten biggest clonotypes. This clonotype was counted at least ten times. Its antigen target is currently unknown. Per-nucleotide qualities are absent, and no much larger clonotype sits a single base away.

The sequences come from PBMCs from blood, collected more than 4 days after vaccination. The receptor comes from a man between 50 and 59 years old who received an inactivated influenza vaccine. Donor details come from another sample of the same person, matched by shared clones. Recombination joined TRBV5-1 with TRBJ2-7, with the D gene call left open. In nucleotides, the sequence is TGCGCCAGTGGCCGAGGAGACTACGAGCAGTACTTC. Its coded protein is CASGRGDYEQYF.